The T cell receptor (beta chain) described here comes from a study of stem cell transplantation in POMP-related autoinflammatory disease (dated by TCRdb to the early 2020s). For context, the study as a whole: The study hypothesized that defective thymoproteasomes impair MHC class I-dependent CD8+ T-cell differentiation and positive selection, skewing the TRB repertoire. Prior to transplant, the patients had skewing toward CD4+ naive T cells, low CD8+ T-cell proportions, and reduced T-cell cytokine secretion. After transplant, DNA chimerism analysis showed 100% donor engraftment of neutrophils and platelets through one year. High-throughput TRB sequencing assessed how POMP deficiency affects T-cell receptor beta repertoire diversity and CDR3 characteristics.

Broader findings and caveats from the paper: A restricted number of unique TRB V-J gene pairings was observed in PRAID patients. The trend toward lower diversity and increased clonality in PRAID patients was statistically significant only for regulatory T cells. Across all analyzed T-cell subsets, PRAID patients tended toward lower TRB diversity and higher clonality.

For this chain, trimming is 1 base at the V end and 4 bases at the J end, and the number of junction bases without a gene match is 6. CDR1 and CDR2 are drawn from the germline V gene: MGHRA, YSYEKL. Its CDR3 holds 15 amino acids, cysteine through phenylalanine. Here the CDR3 DNA is all that survives: 45 bases in frame from base 1. The time point label, as the study defines it: after hematopoietic stem cell transplant. PRAID featured prominent immunodeficiency alongside autoinflammation. Before TRB sequencing, the T-cell subsets, namely conventional T cells, CD8+ T cells, regulatory T cells, and T follicular helper cells, were sorted. On this clone: No cognate antigen has been identified for it. No per-base quality is available; no much larger clone lies one base away.

The method behind the library was the immunoSEQ multiplex PCR assay. Per the source publication's procedure: Shannon entropy, which accounts for clonal size distribution, was used to quantify repertoire diversity. Clonotype distribution inequality was measured with the Gini-Simpson index (Simpson_1-D). This immuneACCESS table, as held by TCRdb, lists in-frame sequences with V and J called but not all clones. Of the missing ones, under half trace to an unresolved V gene in checked studies; the others have no known cause. Clone size and V and J calls were adopted from that table, with D and trimming inferred from the DNA. The sample table holds about 8,600 clones, of which 80% to 90% were seen once. The biggest ten clones account for 13% of the sample.

This chain joins TRBV4-1 to TRBJ2-5; 7 bases in between match TRBD1. This sample comprised CD8+ T cells from PBMCs, obtained after stem cell transplantation. The receptor was isolated from a human patient with POMP-related autoinflammation and immune dysregulation (PRAID). It is possible that, after a transplant, some T cells come from the graft donor. The DNA sequence reads TGCGCCAGCAGCCAAGTACAGGGGTTCGGAGAGACCCAGTACTTC. The resulting protein is CASSQVQGFGETQYF.